The present TCR beta chain was sequenced within a study of T cell responses to AZD1222 COVID-19 vaccine. Study-wide points: Along spike, vaccine-associated CD4 TCRs were found throughout, with dominance at 160-218 and 743-854. Most donors were white British, females outnumbered males, and clonal diversity was possibly underestimated. An increase in Spike-specific TCR breadth and depth was observed after two AZD1222 doses. Regions left unmutated in variants are reportedly the target of nearly half of spike-specific TCRs.

Repertoires were generated with immunoSEQ multiplex PCR, while TCRdb's copy carries only in-frame clones and drops some. The repertoire holds 120,000 to 150,000 clones, about 86% seen once, with about 4.9% in the top ten. Comment on this clone: The antigen remains undetermined.

V was pared by 7 bases and J by 7 bases, with 16 bases between. The CDR3 consists of 13 residues. Sequenced here: peripheral blood, sampled 28 days after the second AZD1222 dose. The clonotype originates from an adult who received the AZD1222 COVID-19 vaccine. The V gene is TRBV12-3 or TRBV12-4, the J gene TRBJ1-2; D perhaps matches TRBD1 (6 bases). In DNA, the CDR3 is TGTGCCAGCACCGTCGACAGGATGGGTGGCTACACCTTC. This gives the protein CASTVDRMGGYTF.